These T cell receptor beta chains were read from a single sample in a study of blood T cells in healthy people across ages. One entry per CDR3 protein results from TCRdb running MiXCR on the 5' RACE reads. The sample has approximately 730,000 distinct CDR3 sequences, around half seen once; the top ten hold approximately 40%. Sequencing was performed on blood. These TCRs come from an elderly man in good health. Both conserved end residues are part of each CDR3. The D gene is left open where the match is weak. Size tells how often a clone was seen (once, few, many) or the class of an expanded clone, and some rows leave it out.

d_call | clone_size | j_call | v_call | cdr3_aa | cdr3_nt
TRBD2 | few | TRBJ2-1 | TRBV6-1 | CASSERASGSLGSYNEQFF | TGTGCCAGCAGTGAGAGGGCTAGCGGGAGTTTGGGGTCCTACAATGAGCAGTTCTTC
- | - | TRBJ2-1 | TRBV18 | CASSLAATIAYDEQFF | TGTGCCAGCTCACTTGCGGCCACCATAGCCTACGATGAGCAGTTCTTC
TRBD1 | few | TRBJ1-2 | TRBV12-3/TRBV12-4 | CASRQREQGAGYTF | TGTGCCAGCAGGCAAAGGGAACAGGGGGCTGGCTACACCTTC
- | once | TRBJ2-2 | TRBV5-1 | CASSSTVSNTGELFF | TGCGCCAGCAGCTCAACGGTATCGAACACCGGGGAGCTGTTTTTT
- | few | TRBJ2-1 | TRBV2 | CASSTGTPGGSEQFF | TGTGCCAGCAGTACCGGGACACCCGGGGGTAGTGAGCAGTTCTTC
TRBD1 | few | TRBJ2-5 | TRBV25-1 | CASRGPGTGSEEQYF | TGTGCCAGCAGAGGCCCCGGGACAGGGTCCGAGGAGCAGTACTTC
- | - | TRBJ1-1 | TRBV7-8 | CASSLWAASGRHLAEAFF | TGTGCCAGCAGCTTATGGGCGGCTTCAGGGCGGCATCTCGCTGAAGCTTTCTTT
- | few | TRBJ2-7 | TRBV20-1 | CSAPTPGNPYEQYF | TGCAGTGCCCCTACGCCGGGGAACCCCTACGAGCAGTACTTC
- | - | TRBJ1-6 | TRBV7-2 | CASSALLEPPHF | TGTGCCAGCAGCGCCTTACTTGAGCCCCCCCACTTT
TRBD1 | - | TRBJ2-2 | TRBV6-5 | CASSYSRTGDTGELFF | TGTGCCAGCAGTTACTCCCGGACAGGGGACACCGGGGAGCTGTTTTTT
TRBD1 | - | TRBJ1-2 | TRBV5-1 | CASSRGTVGSEGYTF | TGCGCCAGCAGCCGGGGGACAGTGGGGAGTGAAGGCTACACCTTC
- | - | TRBJ2-2 | TRBV18 | CASSPPVAGELFF | TGTGCCAGCTCACCACCGGTGGCCGGGGAGCTGTTTTTT
- | few | TRBJ2-7 | TRBV28 | CASSFDLYEQYF | TGTGCCAGCAGTTTTGATCTCTACGAGCAGTACTTC
- | many | TRBJ2-1 | TRBV9 | CASSAQPDFNEQFF | TGTGCCAGCAGCGCGCAACCAGACTTCAATGAGCAGTTCTTC
- | - | TRBJ2-1 | TRBV11-2 | CASSLELVHNEQFF | TGTGCCAGCAGCTTAGAACTAGTACACAATGAGCAGTTCTTC
- | - | TRBJ1-4 | TRBV6-5 | CASRPYIPNEKLFF | TGTGCCAGCAGACCCTATATCCCTAATGAAAAACTGTTTTTT
- | - | TRBJ2-6 | TRBV12-3/TRBV12-4 | CASSPLGGGSGANVLTF | TGTGCCAGCAGCCCTCTGGGGGGCGGCTCTGGGGCCAACGTCCTGACTTTC
- | - | TRBJ2-3 | TRBV4-2 | CASSHTKDPTDTQYF | TGTGCCAGCAGCCACACAAAAGATCCCACAGATACGCAGTATTTT
- | - | TRBJ2-7 | TRBV7-9 | CASSLDRFSYEQYF | TGTGCCAGCAGCTTAGACAGGTTCTCCTACGAGCAGTACTTC
- | - | TRBJ1-2 | TRBV4-1 | CASSQDGWRGGGYTF | TGCGCCAGCAGCCAAGATGGGTGGAGGGGCGGAGGCTACACCTTC